Listed below are T cell receptor beta chains from one sample, sequenced in a study of a mutant IDH1 vaccine in newly diagnosed glioma. Sequenced by immunoSEQ multiplex PCR; TCRdb stores in-frame clones only, minus some. The sample holds some 40,000 clones, about four fifths seen once. The antigens for these receptors are not known. Sequencing used peripheral blood mononuclear cells (PBMCs), obtained from a glioma patient whose treatment included an IDH1 peptide vaccine. These receptors were obtained from a woman aged 30 to 39 with glioma. Some clones in this sample may be carry-over from other donors' samples. CDR3s include the opening cysteine and the closing phenylalanine or tryptophan. The D gene is left open where the match is weak. Clone size is shown for a subset of rows, as once, few, many or a class of expanded clone.

j_call: TRBJ2-1; clone_size: NA; d_call: NA; v_call: TRBV7-9; cdr3_nt: TGTGCCAGCAGCCCGCCGCAGGGAATTGGGAATGAGCAGTTCTTC; cdr3_aa: CASSPPQGIGNEQFF
j_call: TRBJ2-1; clone_size: NA; d_call: NA; v_call: TRBV6-6; cdr3_nt: TGTGCCAGCACTCGGGGGTCGGATGAGCAGTTCTTC; cdr3_aa: CASTRGSDEQFF
j_call: TRBJ2-7; clone_size: NA; d_call: TRBD2; v_call: TRBV11-3; cdr3_nt: TGTGCCAGCAGCCCTTGGGGAGCGGGGGCCTCTCAGTACTTC; cdr3_aa: CASSPWGAGASQYF
j_call: TRBJ2-3; clone_size: NA; d_call: TRBD2; v_call: TRBV4-1; cdr3_nt: TGCGCCAGCGGGCTAGCGGGGCCCACAGATACGCAGTATTTT; cdr3_aa: CASGLAGPTDTQYF
j_call: TRBJ2-7; clone_size: NA; d_call: TRBD1; v_call: TRBV7-9; cdr3_nt: TGTGCCAGCAGCAGACAGGGTAACCCCTACGAGCAGTACTTC; cdr3_aa: CASSRQGNPYEQYF
j_call: TRBJ2-2; clone_size: once; d_call: NA; v_call: TRBV11-2; cdr3_nt: TGTGCCAGCAGCTTAGCGGCAGGGGAGGCCGGGGAGCTGTTTTTT; cdr3_aa: CASSLAAGEAGELFF
j_call: TRBJ2-3; clone_size: NA; d_call: NA; v_call: TRBV6-5; cdr3_nt: TGTGCCAGCGCTCTGGGGTTCGACCCAGATACGCAGTATTTT; cdr3_aa: CASALGFDPDTQYF
j_call: TRBJ1-4; clone_size: NA; d_call: NA; v_call: TRBV2; cdr3_nt: TGTGCCAGCAGCGAACCCGGGACGGACGCAACTAATGAAAAACTGTTTTTT; cdr3_aa: CASSEPGTDATNEKLFF
j_call: TRBJ2-1; clone_size: NA; d_call: TRBD2; v_call: TRBV6-1; cdr3_nt: TGTGCCAGCAGTGAAGTGGTCGGTTTGACTAGCGGGAGGGGTTACAATGAGCAGTTCTTC; cdr3_aa: CASSEVVGLTSGRGYNEQFF
j_call: TRBJ2-7; clone_size: NA; d_call: NA; v_call: TRBV19; cdr3_nt: TGTGCCAGTAGTATAGCGCGGTCCCGCGGGGAGCAGTACTTC; cdr3_aa: CASSIARSRGEQYF
j_call: TRBJ2-2; clone_size: NA; d_call: TRBD2; v_call: TRBV4-1; cdr3_nt: TGCGCCAGCAGCCCGACTAGCGGGAGGGGGACCGGGGAGCTGTTTTTT; cdr3_aa: CASSPTSGRGTGELFF
j_call: TRBJ2-1; clone_size: NA; d_call: NA; v_call: TRBV5-4; cdr3_nt: TGTGCCAGCAGTCTGGGCAACAGGGTGGGTGAGCAGTTCTTC; cdr3_aa: CASSLGNRVGEQFF
j_call: TRBJ1-1; clone_size: few; d_call: NA; v_call: TRBV4-1; cdr3_nt: TGCGCCAGCAGCCACGTGGGTACTGAAGCTTTCTTT; cdr3_aa: CASSHVGTEAFF
j_call: TRBJ2-1; clone_size: NA; d_call: TRBD2; v_call: TRBV9; cdr3_nt: TGTGCCAGCAGCGCTGGGGGTGGACTAGCGGACAATGAGCAGTTCTTC; cdr3_aa: CASSAGGGLADNEQFF
j_call: TRBJ1-1; clone_size: NA; d_call: TRBD1; v_call: TRBV19; cdr3_nt: TGTGCCAGTAGTCCAGAGGGAGGACAGGCCAGGATAGTCACTGAAGCTTTCTTT; cdr3_aa: CASSPEGGQARIVTEAFF
j_call: TRBJ2-5; clone_size: NA; d_call: TRBD2; v_call: TRBV7-8; cdr3_nt: TGTGCCAGCACTCCGGAGGGCGGGAGTACCGGAGAGACCCAGTACTTC; cdr3_aa: CASTPEGGSTGETQYF
j_call: TRBJ2-3; clone_size: NA; d_call: NA; v_call: TRBV29-1; cdr3_nt: TGCAGCGTTGAGGCAGGGGGCACAGATACGCAGTATTTT; cdr3_aa: CSVEAGGTDTQYF
j_call: TRBJ2-3; clone_size: once; d_call: NA; v_call: TRBV5-1; cdr3_nt: TGCGCCAGCAGCTTGGTGGAGGGGAGCACAGATACGCAGTATTTT; cdr3_aa: CASSLVEGSTDTQYF
j_call: TRBJ2-3; clone_size: NA; d_call: NA; v_call: TRBV19; cdr3_nt: TGTGCCAGTAGTGTGACAGTAAATACGCAGTATTTT; cdr3_aa: CASSVTVNTQYF
j_call: TRBJ1-1; clone_size: NA; d_call: NA; v_call: TRBV14; cdr3_nt: TGTGCCAGCAGCCCTTATACAGGGGAAGCTTTCTTT; cdr3_aa: CASSPYTGEAFF
j_call: TRBJ2-3; clone_size: once; d_call: NA; v_call: TRBV5-1; cdr3_nt: TGCGCCAGCAGCCGGGGACCATTAACAGATACGCAGTATTTT; cdr3_aa: CASSRGPLTDTQYF
j_call: TRBJ2-1; clone_size: NA; d_call: NA; v_call: TRBV7-9; cdr3_nt: TGTGCCAGCAGCCCTCCGGCGATGGGGGATGAGCAGTTCTTC; cdr3_aa: CASSPPAMGDEQFF
j_call: TRBJ1-1; clone_size: few; d_call: NA; v_call: TRBV5-4; cdr3_nt: TGTGCCAGCAGCTTCCAAACTGAAGCTTTCTTT; cdr3_aa: CASSFQTEAFF
j_call: TRBJ1-1; clone_size: few; d_call: NA; v_call: TRBV27; cdr3_nt: TGTGCCAGCAGTTTCCTAGGGGGGCAGGCTGAAGCTTTCTTT; cdr3_aa: CASSFLGGQAEAFF
j_call: TRBJ2-1; clone_size: NA; d_call: TRBD2; v_call: TRBV2; cdr3_nt: TGTGCCAGCAGGCCCGGGACTAGCGGGGGGAATGAGCAGTTCTTC; cdr3_aa: CASRPGTSGGNEQFF
j_call: TRBJ2-6; clone_size: once; d_call: NA; v_call: TRBV6-1; cdr3_nt: TGTGCCAGCAGGGACTCTGGGGCCAACGTCCTGACTTTC; cdr3_aa: CASRDSGANVLTF